The 18 T cell receptor beta chains given below trace back to one sample, sequenced in a study of T-cell reconstitution after alpha-beta-depleted transplantation in children. Unique molecular identifiers tagged the TCRbeta library. TCRdb ran MiXCR on the PCR reads and lists one entry per CDR3 protein. In the table there are 350,000 to 450,000 distinct CDR3 sequences, approximately 12% of which are singletons. Sequencing was performed on PBMCs, taken from the stem cell graft. Every receptor here comes from a human donor who donated a stem cell graft to a child with Fanconi anemia.

The chain combines TRBV4-2 with TRBJ1-6; no reliable D call. V was clipped by 0 bases and J by 11 bases, with 8 bases between them. This CDR3 spans 13 amino acids. The V gene's germline CDR1 is LGHNA and CDR2 YNFKEQ. The CDR3 DNA sequence: TGTGCCAGCAGCCAAGATCAGGTCGCACCCCTCCACTTT. Its protein is CASSQDQVAPLHF.

This clonotype was found many times. This rearrangement joins TRBV7-2 to TRBJ1-4; 8 nucleotides agree with TRBD1. Trimming took 2 bases from V and 6 from J; bases not matched to a gene: 2. CDR3 size: 14 residues. Germline CDR1 and CDR2: SGHTA and FQGNSA. CDR3 protein: CASSLQGADEKLFF. CDR3 nucleotide sequence: TGTGCCAGCAGCTTACAGGGGGCCGATGAAAAACTGTTTTTT.

This chain joins TRBV24-1 and TRBJ2-5, with TRBD1 identical over 7 bases. The V gene's germline CDR1 is KGHDR and CDR2 SFDVKD. CDR3 length equals 15 residues. V lost 5 bases to trimming and J lost 4 bases; unmatched junction nucleotides: 9. Here the CDR3 DNA reads TGTGCCACCAGTGTCGACGGGACAGCTAGAGAGACCCAGTACTTC. Protein sequence: CATSVDGTARETQYF.

V usage is TRBV18 and J usage is TRBJ2-3; D is uncertain. V lost 2 bases and J 0 bases, leaving 9 bases between the germline ends. The CDR3 consists of 15 residues. In germline, CDR1 is KGHSH, CDR2 LQKENI. CDR3 DNA: TGTGCCAGCTCACCATCCACCCGTAGCACAGATACGCAGTATTTT. Amino acids: CASSPSTRSTDTQYF.

The chain links TRBV10-3 to TRBJ2-3; D is unresolved. Trimming shortened V by 2 bases and J by 4 bases, and 7 bases separated the two germline ends. This CDR3 region has 13 residues. CDR1 and CDR2 from the germline V gene are ENHRY and SYGVKD. The CDR3 nucleotides read TGTGCCATCAGTGAGGGTTCCCCAGATACGCAGTATTTT. Translating it yields CAISEGSPDTQYF.

This clonotype was seen repeatedly, ten times or more. The V and J genes are TRBV27 and TRBJ1-1; no firm D call. Germline V gene data show CDR1 as MNHEY and CDR2 as SMNVEV (reference sequence). With 8 bases removed from V and 0 bases from J, the gap between germline ends came to 16 bases. This CDR3 has 15 residues. DNA of the CDR3: TGTGCCAGCGGCAAGGGTTATGGGCTGAACACTGAAGCTTTCTTT. Encoded protein: CASGKGYGLNTEAFF.

This clonotype showed up many times. V and J are TRBV4-3 and TRBJ2-5; possibly TRBD1 for D (5 bases). This CDR3 has 13 amino acids. V lost 4 bases to trimming and J lost 2 bases, with 8 bases between them. Germline assignment: CDR1 LGHNA and CDR2 YSLEER. The CDR3 protein is CASSLRQQETQYF. CDR3 in DNA: TGCGCCAGCAGCCTTCGACAGCAAGAGACCCAGTACTTC.

This clonotype was seen more than once but under ten times. The genes are TRBV5-1 and TRBJ2-2, with 10 bases fitting TRBD1. Trimming at V came to 2 bases and at J to 4 bases, leaving 17 bases not matched to a gene. This CDR3 region has 20 residues. From germline, CDR1 is SGHRS and CDR2 YFSETQ. In DNA, the CDR3 is TGCGCCAGCAGCTTCTTCCCTGACAGGGGGCAGGTTGGCGGCACCGGGGAGCTGTTTTTT. This codes for CASSFFPDRGQVGGTGELFF.

The chain uses TRBV7-9 and TRBJ2-5; TRBD1 matches 9 bases. Trimming at V came to 4 bases and at J to 5 bases, leaving 8 bases not matched to a gene. The germline gives CDR1 SEHNR, CDR2 FQNEAQ (reference sequence). This CDR3 contains 15 residues. The CDR3, as DNA: TGTGCCAGCAGCTCTCGCACAGGGGGCGGCGAGACCCAGTACTTC. This encodes CASSSRTGGGETQYF. Variable domain in full (rest from reference TRBV7-9 and TRBJ2-5): DTGVSQNPRHKITKRGQNVTFRCDPISEHNRLYWYRQTLGQGPEFLTYFQNEAQLEKSRLLSDRFSAERPKGSFSTLEIQRTEQGDSAMYLCASSSRTGGGETQYFGPGTRLLVL.

This clonotype was recorded a few times. The chain joins TRBV7-8 to TRBJ2-3; tentatively, D is TRBD1 or TRBD2 (5 bases each). CDR1 is SGHVS, CDR2 FQNEAQ, per germline. The CDR3 runs 16 residues. V lost 4 bases, J lost 8 bases, and 22 bases lay in between. DNA for the CDR3: TGTGCCAGCAGCTCTACGACGTTGGGGGAGAGTGGTACGCAGTATTTT. Translating it yields CASSSTTLGESGTQYF.

This chain uses TRBV12-3 or TRBV12-4 with TRBJ2-2; 8 positions match TRBD1. The CDR3 extends over 15 amino acids. V was pared by 6 bases and J by 0 bases, with 3 bases of the junction left unmatched. CDR3 sequence reads: CASSRQGSNTGELFF. CDR3 bases: TGTGCCAGCAGCCGACAGGGGTCGAACACCGGGGAGCTGTTTTTT.

The genes are TRBV4-3 and TRBJ1-1; TRBD1 aligns across 8 bases. Germline V gives CDR1 LGHNA, CDR2 YSLEER. The CDR3 runs to 18 residues. V was clipped by 0 bases and J by 0 bases; unmatched bases: 9. The CDR3 nucleotides are TGCGCCAGCAGCCAAGATTCGGTGACAGGGGAATTGAACACTGAAGCTTTCTTT. It translates to CASSQDSVTGELNTEAFF.

This clonotype was seen only a few times. V is TRBV12-3 or TRBV12-4 and J is TRBJ1-2; no reliable D call. Trimming took off 7 bases at V and 2 bases at J, with 14 bases between the two ends. The length of the CDR3 is 14 residues. CDR3 DNA: TGTGCCAGCACTCGTACCCAAGAGAACTATGGCTACACCTTC. Protein sequence: CASTRTQENYGYTF.

This clonotype showed up many times. The V gene is TRBV27, the J gene TRBJ2-1; no clear D. The germline gives CDR1 MNHEY, CDR2 SMNVEV (reference sequence). The V end was cut by 6 bases, the J end by 6 bases, with 12 bases between. The CDR3 length is 13 residues. The CDR3 DNA reads as TGTGCCAGCAGACCCGACAACCGCAATGAGCAGTTCTTC. Its translation: CASRPDNRNEQFF.

The chain joins TRBV5-1 to TRBJ1-2, with 7 bases fitting TRBD1. The V gene end was trimmed by 0 bases and the J gene end by 8 bases; junction bases not matched to a gene: 7. From germline, CDR1 is SGHRS and CDR2 YFSETQ. This CDR3 region has 14 residues. The CDR3 DNA is TGCGCCAGCAGCTTGGTAGGGACAGCGGAAGGCTACACCTTC. As protein: CASSLVGTAEGYTF.

The chain is built from TRBV27 and TRBJ1-2; D gene ambiguous. The germline V gene encodes CDR1 MNHEY and CDR2 SMNVEV (reference sequence). The CDR3 consists of 12 residues. V dropped 8 bases and J dropped 7 bases, with 14 bases sitting between them. The CDR3 loop reads CASWVGAGGYTF. DNA of the CDR3: TGTGCCAGCTGGGTGGGCGCGGGTGGCTACACCTTC.

The gene calls are TRBV30 and TRBJ2-7, with D tentatively TRBD2 (6 bases). Trimming pared 5 bases from V and 6 bases from J, leaving 14 bases between. Germline V gene lookup returns CDR1 GTSNPN and CDR2 SVGIG (reference sequence). CDR3 length equals 12 residues. The CDR3 DNA reads as TGTGCCTGGGTGGAGGGGCCCACCGAGCAGTACTTC. Its protein is CAWVEGPTEQYF.

This clonotype was seen repeatedly, ten times or more. The chain employs TRBV12-3 or TRBV12-4 and TRBJ2-7; D possibly corresponds to TRBD1 (5 bases). This CDR3 is built from 12 residues. Trimming removed 3 bases at V and 7 bases at J, with 10 bases between. CDR3 nucleotide sequence: TGTGCCAGCAGTTTGCAGGGCTGGGAGCAGTACTTC. As protein: CASSLQGWEQYF.